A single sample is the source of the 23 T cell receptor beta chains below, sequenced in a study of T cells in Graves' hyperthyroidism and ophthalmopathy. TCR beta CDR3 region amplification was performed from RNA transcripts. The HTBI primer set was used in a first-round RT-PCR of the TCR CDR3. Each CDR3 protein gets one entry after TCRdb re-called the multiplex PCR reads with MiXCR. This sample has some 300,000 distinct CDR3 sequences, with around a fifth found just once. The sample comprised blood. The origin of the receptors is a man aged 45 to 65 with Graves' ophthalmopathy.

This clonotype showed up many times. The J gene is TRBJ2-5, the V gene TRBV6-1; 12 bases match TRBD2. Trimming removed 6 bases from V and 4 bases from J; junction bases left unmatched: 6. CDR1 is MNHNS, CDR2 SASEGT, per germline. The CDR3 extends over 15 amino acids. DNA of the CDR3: TGTGCCAGCAGCCCTAGACTAGCGGGAGCAGAGACCCAGTACTTC. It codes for CASSPRLAGAETQYF.

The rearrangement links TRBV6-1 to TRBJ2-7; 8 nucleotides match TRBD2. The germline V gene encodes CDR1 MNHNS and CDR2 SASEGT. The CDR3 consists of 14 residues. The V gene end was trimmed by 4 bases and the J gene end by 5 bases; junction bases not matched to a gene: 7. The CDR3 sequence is CASSGTSRGNEQYF. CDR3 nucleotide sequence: TGTGCCAGCAGTGGGACTAGCAGAGGGAACGAGCAGTACTTC.

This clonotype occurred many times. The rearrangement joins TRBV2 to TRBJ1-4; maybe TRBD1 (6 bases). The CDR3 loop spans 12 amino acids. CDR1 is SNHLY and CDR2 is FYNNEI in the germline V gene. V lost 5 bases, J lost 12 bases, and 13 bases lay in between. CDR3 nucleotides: TGTGCCAGCAGTACCACAGGGCCTCAACTGTTTTTT. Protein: CASSTTGPQLFF.

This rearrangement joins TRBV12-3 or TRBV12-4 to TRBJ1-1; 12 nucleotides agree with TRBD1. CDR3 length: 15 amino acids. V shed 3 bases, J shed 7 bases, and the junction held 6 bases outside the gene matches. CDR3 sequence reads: CASSFGTGGDREAFF. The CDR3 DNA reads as TGTGCCAGCAGTTTCGGGACAGGGGGCGACCGTGAAGCTTTCTTT.

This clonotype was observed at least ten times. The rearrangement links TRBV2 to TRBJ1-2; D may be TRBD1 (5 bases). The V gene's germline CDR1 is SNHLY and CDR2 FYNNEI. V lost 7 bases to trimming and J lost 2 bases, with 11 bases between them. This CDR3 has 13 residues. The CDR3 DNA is TGTGCCAGCACCCCGGGACTCAACTATGGCTACACCTTC. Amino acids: CASTPGLNYGYTF.

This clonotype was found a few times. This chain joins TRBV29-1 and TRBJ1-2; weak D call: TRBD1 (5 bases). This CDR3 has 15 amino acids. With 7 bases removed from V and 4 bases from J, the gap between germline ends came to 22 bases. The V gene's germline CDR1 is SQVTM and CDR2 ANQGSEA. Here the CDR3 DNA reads TGCAGCGCAGACGACATTGGGGGTGGTAGCTATGGCTACACCTTC. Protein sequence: CSADDIGGGSYGYTF.

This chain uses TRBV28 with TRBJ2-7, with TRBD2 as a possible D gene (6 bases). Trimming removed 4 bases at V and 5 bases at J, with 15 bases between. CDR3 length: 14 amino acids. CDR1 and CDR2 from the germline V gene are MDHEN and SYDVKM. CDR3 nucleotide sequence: TGTGCCAGCAGTTCCTCCATGGGGGGTGACGAGCAGTACTTC. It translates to CASSSSMGGDEQYF.

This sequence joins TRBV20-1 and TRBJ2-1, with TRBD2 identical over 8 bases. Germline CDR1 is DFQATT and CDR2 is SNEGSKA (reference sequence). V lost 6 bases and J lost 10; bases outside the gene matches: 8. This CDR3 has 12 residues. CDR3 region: CSAKRGGREQFF. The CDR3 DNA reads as TGCAGTGCCAAACGGGGGGGGCGCGAGCAGTTCTTC.

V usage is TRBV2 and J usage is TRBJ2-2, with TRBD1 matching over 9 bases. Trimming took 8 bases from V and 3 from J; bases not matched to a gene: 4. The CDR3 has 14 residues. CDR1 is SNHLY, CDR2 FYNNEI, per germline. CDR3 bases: TGTGCCAGCGGACAGGGGTTCGACACCGGGGAGCTGTTTTTT. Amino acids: CASGQGFDTGELFF.

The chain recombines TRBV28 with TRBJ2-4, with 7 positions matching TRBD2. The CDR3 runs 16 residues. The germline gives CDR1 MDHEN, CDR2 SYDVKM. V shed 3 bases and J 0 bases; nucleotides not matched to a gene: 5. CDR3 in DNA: TGTGCCAGCAGTTTCAGTAGCGGGCTAGCCAAAAACATTCAGTACTTC. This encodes CASSFSSGLAKNIQYF.

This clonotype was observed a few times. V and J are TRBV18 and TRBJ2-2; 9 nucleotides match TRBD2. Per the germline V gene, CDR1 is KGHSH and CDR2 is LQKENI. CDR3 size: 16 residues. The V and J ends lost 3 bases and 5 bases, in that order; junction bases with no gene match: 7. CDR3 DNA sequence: TGTGCCAGCTCACCCCACCTGCGGGAGGGGACCGGGGAGCTGTTTTTT. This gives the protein CASSPHLREGTGELFF. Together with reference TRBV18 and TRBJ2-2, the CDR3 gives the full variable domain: NAGVMQNPRHLVRRRGQEARLRCSPMKGHSHVYWYRQLPEEGLKFMVYLQKENIIDESGMPKERFSAEFPKEGPSILRIQQVVRGDSAAYFCASSPHLREGTGELFFGEGSRLTVL.

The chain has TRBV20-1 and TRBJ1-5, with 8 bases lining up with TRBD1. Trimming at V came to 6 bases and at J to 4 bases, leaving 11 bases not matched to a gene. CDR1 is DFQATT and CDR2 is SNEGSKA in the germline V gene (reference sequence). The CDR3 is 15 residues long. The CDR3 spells CSAPPGGQGNQPQHF. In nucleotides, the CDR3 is TGCAGTGCGCCTCCCGGAGGACAGGGAAATCAGCCCCAGCATTTT.

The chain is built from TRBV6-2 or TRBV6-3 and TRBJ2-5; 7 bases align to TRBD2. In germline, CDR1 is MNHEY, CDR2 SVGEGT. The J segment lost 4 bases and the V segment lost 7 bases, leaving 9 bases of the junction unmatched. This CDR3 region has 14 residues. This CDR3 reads CASTKPGGRETQYF. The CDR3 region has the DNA TGTGCCAGCACAAAACCGGGGGGAAGAGAGACCCAGTACTTC.

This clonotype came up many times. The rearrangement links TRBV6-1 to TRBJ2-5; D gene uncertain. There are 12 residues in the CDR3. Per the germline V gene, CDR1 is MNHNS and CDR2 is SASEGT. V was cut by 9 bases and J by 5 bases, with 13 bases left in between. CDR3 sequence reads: CASRSLGETQYF. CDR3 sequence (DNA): TGTGCCAGTAGATCCCTTGGGGAGACCCAGTACTTC.

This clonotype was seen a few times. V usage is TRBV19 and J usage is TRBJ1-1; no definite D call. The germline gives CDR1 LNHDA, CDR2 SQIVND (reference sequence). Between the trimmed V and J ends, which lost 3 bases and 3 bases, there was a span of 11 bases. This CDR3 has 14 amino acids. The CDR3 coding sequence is TGTGCCAGTAGTATTGAGGGTGCGGACACTGAAGCTTTCTTT. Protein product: CASSIEGADTEAFF.

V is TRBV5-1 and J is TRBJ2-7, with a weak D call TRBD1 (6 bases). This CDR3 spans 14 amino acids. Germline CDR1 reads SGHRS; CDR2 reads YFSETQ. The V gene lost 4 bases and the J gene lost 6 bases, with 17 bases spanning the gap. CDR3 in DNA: TGCGCCAGCAGCAGTACAGGGCTCGGGACCGAGCAGTACTTC. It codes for CASSSTGLGTEQYF.

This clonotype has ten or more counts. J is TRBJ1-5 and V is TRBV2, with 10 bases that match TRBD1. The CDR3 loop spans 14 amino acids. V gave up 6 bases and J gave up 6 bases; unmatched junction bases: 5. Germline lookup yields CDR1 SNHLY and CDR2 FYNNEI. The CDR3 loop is CASRAGQGSQPQHF. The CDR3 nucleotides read TGTGCCAGCAGAGCGGGACAGGGGTCTCAGCCCCAGCATTTT.

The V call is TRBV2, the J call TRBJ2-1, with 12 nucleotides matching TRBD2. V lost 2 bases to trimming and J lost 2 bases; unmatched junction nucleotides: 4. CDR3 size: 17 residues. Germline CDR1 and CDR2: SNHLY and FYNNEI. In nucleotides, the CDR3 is TGTGCCAGCAGTGAACTAGCGGGAGGGTTACCCTACAATGAGCAGTTCTTC. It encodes CASSELAGGLPYNEQFF.

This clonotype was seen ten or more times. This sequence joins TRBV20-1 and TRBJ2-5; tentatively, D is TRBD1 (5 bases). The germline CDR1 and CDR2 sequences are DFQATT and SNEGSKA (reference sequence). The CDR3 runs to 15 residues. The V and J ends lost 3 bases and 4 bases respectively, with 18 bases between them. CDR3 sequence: CSASFSARVGETQYF. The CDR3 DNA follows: TGCAGTGCTAGTTTCTCGGCCAGGGTCGGAGAGACCCAGTACTTC.

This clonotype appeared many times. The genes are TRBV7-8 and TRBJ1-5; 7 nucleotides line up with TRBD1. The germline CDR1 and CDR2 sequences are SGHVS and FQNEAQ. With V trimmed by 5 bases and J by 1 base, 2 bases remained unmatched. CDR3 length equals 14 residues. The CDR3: CASSRTGSNQPQHF. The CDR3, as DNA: TGTGCCAGCAGCCGGACAGGCAGCAATCAGCCCCAGCATTTT.

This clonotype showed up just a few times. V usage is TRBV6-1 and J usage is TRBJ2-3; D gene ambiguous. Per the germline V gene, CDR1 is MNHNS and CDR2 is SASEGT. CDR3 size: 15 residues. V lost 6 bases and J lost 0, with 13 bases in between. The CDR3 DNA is TGTGCCAGCAGGCTTTCGCCCTCTAGCACAGATACGCAGTATTTT. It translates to CASRLSPSSTDTQYF.

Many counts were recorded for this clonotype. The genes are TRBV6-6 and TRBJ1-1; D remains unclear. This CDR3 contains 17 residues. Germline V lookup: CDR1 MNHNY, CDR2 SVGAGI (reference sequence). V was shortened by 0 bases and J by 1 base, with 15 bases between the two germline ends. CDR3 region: CASSYSKARSTNTEAFF. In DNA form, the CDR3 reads TGTGCCAGCAGTTACTCGAAAGCCCGATCTACGAACACTGAAGCTTTCTTT.

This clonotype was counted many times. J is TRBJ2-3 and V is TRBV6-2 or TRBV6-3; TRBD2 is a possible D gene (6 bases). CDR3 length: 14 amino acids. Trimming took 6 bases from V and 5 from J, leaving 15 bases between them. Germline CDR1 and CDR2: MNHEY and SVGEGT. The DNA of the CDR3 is TGTGCCAGCAGGTCAGGGCGGGGTGGAGATACGCAGTATTTT. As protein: CASRSGRGGDTQYF.